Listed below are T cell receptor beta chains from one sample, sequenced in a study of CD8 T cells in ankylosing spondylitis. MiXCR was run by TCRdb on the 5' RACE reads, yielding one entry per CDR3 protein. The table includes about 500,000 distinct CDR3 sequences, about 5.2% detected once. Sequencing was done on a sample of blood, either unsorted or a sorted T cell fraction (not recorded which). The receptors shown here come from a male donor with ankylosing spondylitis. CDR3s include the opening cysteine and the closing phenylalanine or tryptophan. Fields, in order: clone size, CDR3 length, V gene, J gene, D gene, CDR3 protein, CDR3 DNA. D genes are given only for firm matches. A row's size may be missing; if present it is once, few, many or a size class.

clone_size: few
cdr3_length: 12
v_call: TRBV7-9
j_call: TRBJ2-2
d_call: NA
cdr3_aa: CASSDRSGELFF
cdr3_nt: TGTGCCAGCAGCGATAGGTCCGGGGAGCTGTTTTTT

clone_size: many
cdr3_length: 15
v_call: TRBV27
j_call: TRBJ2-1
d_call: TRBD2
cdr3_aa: CASSILAGAYNEQFF
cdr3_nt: TGTGCCAGCAGTATCCTAGCGGGAGCCTACAATGAGCAGTTCTTC

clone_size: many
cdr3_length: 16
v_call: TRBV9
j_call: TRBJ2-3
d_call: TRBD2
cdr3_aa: CASSVVGLVGTDTQYF
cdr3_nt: TGTGCCAGCAGCGTAGTGGGACTAGTAGGGACAGATACGCAGTATTTT

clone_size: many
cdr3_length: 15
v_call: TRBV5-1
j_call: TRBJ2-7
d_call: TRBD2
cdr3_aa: CASSLGTSGGYEQYF
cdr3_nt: TGCGCCAGCAGCCTAGGGACTAGCGGAGGCTACGAGCAGTACTTC

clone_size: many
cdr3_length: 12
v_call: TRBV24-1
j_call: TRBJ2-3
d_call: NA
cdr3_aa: CATRSGTDTQYF
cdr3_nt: TGTGCCACCAGGTCAGGGACAGATACGCAGTATTTT

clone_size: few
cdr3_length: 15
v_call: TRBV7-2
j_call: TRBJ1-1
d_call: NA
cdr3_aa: CASSPRGGGGTEAFF
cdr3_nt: TGTGCCAGCAGCCCCCGAGGAGGGGGTGGCACTGAAGCTTTCTTT

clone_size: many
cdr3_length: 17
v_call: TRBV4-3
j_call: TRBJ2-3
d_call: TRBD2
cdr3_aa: CASSQHSGLGQPDTQYF
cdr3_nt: TGCGCCAGCAGCCAACACTCGGGACTAGGGCAGCCAGATACGCAGTATTTT

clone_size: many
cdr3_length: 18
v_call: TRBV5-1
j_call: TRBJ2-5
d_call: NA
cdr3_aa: CASSLGQGGDSGQETQYF
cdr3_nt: TGCGCCAGCAGCTTAGGGCAGGGCGGAGATTCTGGCCAAGAGACCCAGTACTTC

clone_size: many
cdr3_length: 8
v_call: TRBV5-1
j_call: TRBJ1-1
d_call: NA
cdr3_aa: CATHQDFF
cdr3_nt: TGCGCCACCCACCAGGATTTCTTT

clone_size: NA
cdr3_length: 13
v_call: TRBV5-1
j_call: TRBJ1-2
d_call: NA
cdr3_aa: CASSLDQLYGYTF
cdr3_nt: TGCGCCAGCAGCTTGGACCAGCTCTATGGCTACACCTTC

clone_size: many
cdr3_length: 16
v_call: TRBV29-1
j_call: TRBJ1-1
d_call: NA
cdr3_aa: CSANHHLLGADTEAFF
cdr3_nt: TGCAGCGCCAACCATCATCTCTTGGGGGCAGACACTGAAGCTTTCTTT

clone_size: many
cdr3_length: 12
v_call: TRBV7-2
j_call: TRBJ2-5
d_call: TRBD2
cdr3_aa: CASSLATSTQYF
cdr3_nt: TGTGCCAGCAGCTTAGCGACTAGCACCCAGTACTTC

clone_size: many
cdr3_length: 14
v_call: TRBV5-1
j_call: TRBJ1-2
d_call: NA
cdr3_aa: CASSLEAMVYGYTF
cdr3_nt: TGCGCCAGCAGCTTGGAGGCGATGGTATATGGCTACACCTTC

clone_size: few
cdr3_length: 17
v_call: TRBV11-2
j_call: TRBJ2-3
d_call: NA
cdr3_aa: CASSVGYGLASTDTQYF
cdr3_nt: TGTGCCAGCAGCGTCGGGTACGGTCTGGCTAGCACAGATACGCAGTATTTT

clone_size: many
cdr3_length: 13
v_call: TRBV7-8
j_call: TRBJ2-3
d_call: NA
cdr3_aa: CASSLDSTDTQYF
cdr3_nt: TGCGCCAGCAGCTTGGACAGCACAGATACGCAGTATTTT

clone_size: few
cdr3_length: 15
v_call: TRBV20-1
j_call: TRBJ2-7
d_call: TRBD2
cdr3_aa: CSASAGTSGGTGQYF
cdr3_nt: TGCAGTGCTAGCGCTGGGACTAGCGGGGGGACGGGGCAGTACTTC

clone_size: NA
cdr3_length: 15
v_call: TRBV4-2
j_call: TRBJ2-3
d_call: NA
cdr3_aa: CASSLGATCTDTQYF
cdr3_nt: TGTGCCAGCAGCCTCGGGGCCACCTGCACAGATACGCAGTATTTT

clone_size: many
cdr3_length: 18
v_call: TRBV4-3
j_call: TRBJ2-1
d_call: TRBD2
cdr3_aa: CASSLFEGATSVYNEQFF
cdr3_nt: TGCGCCAGCAGCCTTTTTGAGGGCGCGACTAGCGTGTACAATGAGCAGTTCTTC

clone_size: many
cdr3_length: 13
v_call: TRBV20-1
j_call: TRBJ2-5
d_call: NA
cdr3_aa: CSARGGPQETQYF
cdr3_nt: TGCAGTGCTAGAGGGGGACCGCAAGAGACCCAGTACTTC

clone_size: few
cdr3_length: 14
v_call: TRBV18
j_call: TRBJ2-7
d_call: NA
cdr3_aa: CASSPAGYYYEQYF
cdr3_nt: TGTGCCAGCTCACCAGCAGGGTACTACTACGAGCAGTACTTC